This T cell receptor beta chain was obtained from a study of cytomegalovirus exposure and HLA in healthy donors. Study details: A prior analysis found 100 million to 140 million unique TCR beta sequences from 150 million to 200 million T cells. Findings and caveats of the study: Highly shared sequence variants in one cluster were likely a sequencing artifact. A few of the chains that were CMV-associated were confirmed in vitro to be specific for CMV antigens. According to the study, around 180 TCR beta chains were cytomegalovirus-associated.

Concerning this clone: Antigen: not known.

The primer mix had 60 Vbeta and 13 Jbeta primers. Clones were read by immunoSEQ multiplex PCR, and TCRdb kept only the in-frame ones, dropping some. The table includes 200,000 or so clones, over 75% detected once. The sequence was collected from a girl less than two years old in good health and CMV-seronegative. Input material: PBMCs.

CDR3 residues: CASKGDTGQTYEQYF. The DNA for the CDR3 is TGCGCCAGCAAGGGGGATACCGGACAGACCTACGAGCAGTACTTC. The rearrangement joins TRBV5-1 to TRBJ2-7, with TRBD1 as a possible D gene (6 bases). The CDR3 extends over 15 amino acids. V was cut by 6 bases and J by 2 bases, with 18 bases left in between. The germline V gene has CDR1 SGHRS and CDR2 YFSETQ.